This entry lists 9 T cell receptor beta chains sequenced from one sample in a study of shared clonotypes between healthy human individuals. Profiling relied on immunoSEQ multiplex PCR, and the TCRdb table lists in-frame clones only, not all of them. The repertoire holds 1 million to 1.3 million clones, 75% to 80% seen once, with roughly 0.65% in the top ten. Input material: memory CD4+ T cells from PBMCs. Subset noted: CD45RA-negative fraction. The receptor source for this set is a man between 18 and 29 years old in good health. Some clones in this sample may be carry-over from other donors' samples.

The CDR3 nucleotides are TGTGCCAGCGGGACGTCCCCGGGCAGCTCCTACGAGCAGTACTTC. Amino acids: CASGTSPGSSYEQYF. The chain links TRBV27 to TRBJ2-7, with D perhaps given as TRBD1 or TRBD2 (5 bases each). This CDR3 has 15 amino acids. The germline gives CDR1 MNHEY, CDR2 SMNVEV (reference sequence). Trimming shortened V by 8 bases and J by 0 bases, and 17 bases separated the two germline ends.

V usage is TRBV28 and J usage is TRBJ2-7; perhaps TRBD2 as D (5 bases). This CDR3 is 15 amino acids long. Germline CDR1 MDHEN, CDR2 SYDVKM. Trimming took off 6 bases at V and 2 bases at J, with 17 bases between the two ends. CDR3 in amino acids: CASSQTGITPYEQYF. For the CDR3, the DNA is TGTGCCAGCAGCCAAACCGGGATAACTCCCTACGAGCAGTACTTC.

Note on this clone: Possible read error: a much larger clone is one base away. For the CDR3, the DNA is TGTGCCTGGAGTGTAGGGACCCAGGGAGACGGGCAGTACTTC. Translation: CAWSVGTQGDGQYF. This chain joins TRBV30 and TRBJ2-7; D possibly matches TRBD1 or TRBD2 (5 bases each). This CDR3 is 14 amino acids long. From germline, CDR1 is GTSNPN and CDR2 SVGIG (reference sequence). Trimming shortened V by 0 bases and J by 9 bases, and 18 bases separated the two germline ends.

The J gene is TRBJ2-3, the V gene TRBV5-1; the match to TRBD2 covers 9 bases. V gave up 4 bases and J gave up 6 bases; unmatched junction bases: 12. Germline V gene sequence: CDR1 SGHRS, CDR2 YFSETQ. The CDR3 is 16 residues long. DNA of the CDR3: TGCGCCAGCAGCCCGGTGGAGGGACTAGCATCGGATACGCAGTATTTT. It yields the protein CASSPVEGLASDTQYF. The entire variable domain, with the rest obtained from reference TRBV5-1 and TRBJ2-3, is as follows: KAGVTQTPRYLIKTRGQQVTLSCSPISGHRSVSWYQQTPGQGLQFLFEYFSETQRNKGNFPGRFSGRQFSNSRSEMNVSTLELGDSALYLCASSPVEGLASDTQYFGPGTRLTVL.

The chain joins TRBV14 to TRBJ2-7; D perhaps matches TRBD2 (5 bases). The germline V and J ends were trimmed by 0 bases and 6 bases, with 12 bases remaining between them. CDR3 length: 14 residues. Germline V gives CDR1 SGHDN, CDR2 FVKESK. For the CDR3, the DNA is TGTGCCAGCAGCCAAGATGTACTAGTCGGCGAGCAGTACTTC. It codes for CASSQDVLVGEQYF.

On this clone: Other DNA variants within this sample encode the same CDR3. V is TRBV7-2 and J is TRBJ2-5; D tentatively reads TRBD1 or TRBD2 (5 bases each). The V gene lost 3 bases and the J gene lost 5 bases, with 10 bases spanning the gap. The CDR3 is 13 residues long. Germline CDR1 reads SGHTA; CDR2 reads FQGNSA. CDR3 nucleotides: TGTGCCAGCAGCTTTAATCGGGGCGAGACCCAGTACTTC. Protein sequence: CASSFNRGETQYF.

The chain recombines TRBV11-2 with TRBJ2-1, with no clear D. This CDR3 region has 13 residues. V was clipped by 0 bases and J by 4 bases, with 4 bases between them. Germline V gene lookup returns CDR1 SGHAT and CDR2 FQNNGV. Here the CDR3 reads CASSLDQYNEQFF. CDR3 bases: TGTGCCAGCAGCTTAGATCAGTACAATGAGCAGTTCTTC.

CDR3 amino acids: CATSRSGIAYGYTF. The CDR3 coding sequence is TGTGCCACCAGCAGATCCGGGATCGCCTATGGCTACACCTTC. The chain uses TRBV15 and TRBJ1-2; D remains ambiguous. Germline V gives CDR1 LNHNV, CDR2 YYDKDF (reference sequence). The CDR3 extends over 14 amino acids. Trimming removed 2 bases from V and 4 bases from J, with 11 bases in between.

The CDR3 nucleotides are TGTGCCAGCAGCAAAGGACAGGACTACGAGCAGTACTTC. This codes for CASSKGQDYEQYF. This rearrangement joins TRBV6-5 to TRBJ2-7; 7 positions agree with TRBD1. V shed 6 bases and J 3 bases; nucleotides not matched to a gene: 5. In germline, CDR1 is MNHEY, CDR2 SVGAGI. This CDR3 spans 13 amino acids.